Following are 2 T cell receptor beta chains from one sample sequenced in a study of radiation and T cells in renal cell carcinoma. Method: immunoSEQ multiplex PCR; TCRdb's copy keeps in-frame clones and lacks some. Seen here are 70,000 to 80,000 clones, 65% to 90% observed once, and the top ten hold 20% to 25%. Time point of the sample: blood 2 weeks post-SBRT. Described treatment: 15 Gy SBRT to primary tumor, nephrectomy 4 weeks later. The sample in question was blood, obtained from a patient whose treatment included radiotherapy and nephrectomy. These receptors came from a woman in her fifties or sixties with renal cell carcinoma.

The V gene is TRBV5-8, the J gene TRBJ2-2, with 10 bases lining up with TRBD1. Germline V lookup: CDR1 SGHTS, CDR2 YDEGEE. V trimming: 3 bases; J trimming: 6 bases; junction bases outside the gene matches: 5. CDR3 length equals 15 residues. In DNA form, the CDR3 reads TGTGCCAGCAGCTCAGGGACAGGGGACGCCGGGGAGCTGTTTTTT. This translates into CASSSGTGDAGELFF.

The chain joins TRBV10-3 to TRBJ2-5, with TRBD1 matching 9 bases. Per germline, CDR1 ENHRY and CDR2 SYGVKD. The CDR3 is 15 amino acids. The trim removed 0 bases at V and 7 bases at J, leaving 6 bases unmatched. CDR3 coding DNA: TGTGCCATCAGTGAGTCGACGGGACAGGGTCGGACCCAGTACTTC. This gives the protein CAISESTGQGRTQYF.